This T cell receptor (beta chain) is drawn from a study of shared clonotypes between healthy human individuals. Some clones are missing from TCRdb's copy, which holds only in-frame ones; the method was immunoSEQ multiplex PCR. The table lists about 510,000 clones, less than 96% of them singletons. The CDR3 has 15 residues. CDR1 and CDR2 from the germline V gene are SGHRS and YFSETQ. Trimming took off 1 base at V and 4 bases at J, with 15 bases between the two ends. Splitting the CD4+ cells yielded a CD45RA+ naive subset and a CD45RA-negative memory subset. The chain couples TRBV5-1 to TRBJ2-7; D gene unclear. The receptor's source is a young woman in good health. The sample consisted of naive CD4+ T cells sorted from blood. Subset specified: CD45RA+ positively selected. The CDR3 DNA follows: TGCGCCAGCAGCTTGAGACCCGCGTTGAGTTACGAGCAGTACTTC. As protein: CASSLRPALSYEQYF.